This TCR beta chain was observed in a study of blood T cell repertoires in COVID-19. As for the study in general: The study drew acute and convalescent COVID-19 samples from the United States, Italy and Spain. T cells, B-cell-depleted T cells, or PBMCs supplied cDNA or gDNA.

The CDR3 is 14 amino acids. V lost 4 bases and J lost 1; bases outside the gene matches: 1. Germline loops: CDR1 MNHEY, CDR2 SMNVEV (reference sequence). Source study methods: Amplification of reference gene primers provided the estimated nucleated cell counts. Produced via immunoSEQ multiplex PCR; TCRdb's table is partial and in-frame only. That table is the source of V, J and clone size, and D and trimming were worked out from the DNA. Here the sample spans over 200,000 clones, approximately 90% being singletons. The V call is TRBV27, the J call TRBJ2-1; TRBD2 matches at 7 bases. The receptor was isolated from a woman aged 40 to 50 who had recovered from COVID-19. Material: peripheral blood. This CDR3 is CASSYGGSYNEQFF. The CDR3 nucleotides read TGTGCCAGCAGTTACGGGGGGTCCTACAATGAGCAGTTCTTC.